This T cell receptor (beta chain) was found in a study of shared clonotypes between healthy human individuals. Germline CDR1 is ENHRY and CDR2 is SYGVKD. Trimming took 6 bases from V and 0 from J; bases not matched to a gene: 6. The CDR3 is 16 residues long. Assay: immunoSEQ multiplex PCR; the TCRdb copy retains only in-frame clones and omits some. The sample lists approximately 1.4 million clones; nearly 99% were seen once. Division of CD4+ cells produced a CD45RA+ naive subset and a CD45RA-negative memory subset. Sequenced: naive CD4+ T cells sorted from blood. Subset described: CD45RA+ positively selected. This clonotype was sampled from a man younger than 45 in good health. The V gene is TRBV10-3, the J gene TRBJ2-2; 8 nucleotides line up with TRBD1. The CDR3, as DNA: TGTGCCATCAGGGGGACAGGCCTTCCGAACACCGGGGAGCTGTTTTTT. It specifies CAIRGTGLPNTGELFF.